This TCR beta chain was sequenced in a study of regulatory T cells in long-lasting Graves disease. After removal of 5 bases from V and 8 bases from J, the junction contained 12 bases not matched to a gene. The CDR3 is 16 residues long. The germline gives CDR1 MNHEY, CDR2 SMNVEV (reference sequence). Building the TCR beta libraries relied on iRepertoire HTBI primers, and CDR3 regions underwent Arm-PCR. TCRdb reprocessed the multiplex PCR reads via MiXCR and lists one record per CDR3 protein. Counted here are some 220,000 distinct CDR3 sequences, roughly 19% occurring once; the ten biggest clones make up roughly 12%. Time point in this sample: newly diagnosed GD, antithyroid drugs for less than 3 months. PBMC RNA served as the TCR library source. The data also belong to a second study, concerning T cells in Graves' hyperthyroidism and ophthalmopathy. That study adds: In the blood, most expanded thyroid clonotypes above 0.001 appeared as well.

J is TRBJ2-1 and V is TRBV27; TRBD2 aligns across 10 bases. This material consisted of peripheral blood mononuclear cells (PBMCs), taken at new diagnosis, from a patient treated with antithyroid drugs. The receptor was isolated from a woman in her 30s with Graves disease. The CDR3 sequence is CASSRTGTSVLDEQFF. CDR3 sequence (DNA): TGTGCCAGCAGTCGTACCGGGACTAGCGTTTTAGATGAGCAGTTCTTC.